These T cell receptor beta chains were read from a single sample in a study of identical twins. One entry per CDR3 protein, called by TCRdb with MiXCR from the 5' RACE reads. The profile shows about 720,000 distinct CDR3 sequences, 8.6% of them singletons. The same data also went into a second study, on yellow fever vaccine responses in identical twins.

The sequenced sample consisted of PBMCs. These receptors were taken from a woman younger than 35 in good health. Both conserved end residues are part of each CDR3. A D gene is named only where the DNA matches it firmly. Clone size is shown for a subset of rows, as once, few, many or a class of expanded clone.

j_call v_call clone_size d_call cdr3_nt cdr3_aa
TRBJ2-1 TRBV11-1 few TRBD2 TGTGCCAGCAGCTTATTAGGGCCAGCGGGAGAAGTTTACAATGAGCAGTTCTTC CASSLLGPAGEVYNEQFF
TRBJ2-7 TRBV28 few NA TGTGCCAGCAGTTTCAGCCAGGGAGGCTACGAGCAGTACTTC CASSFSQGGYEQYF
TRBJ1-1 TRBV5-6 NA TRBD1 TGTGCCAGCAGCCGGAACCCCGACAGGGCGAACACTGAAGCTTTCTTT CASSRNPDRANTEAFF
TRBJ2-1 TRBV5-4 few TRBD2 TGTGCCAGCAGCTTGCAACTAGCGGGAACCTACAATGAGCAGTTCTTC CASSLQLAGTYNEQFF
TRBJ2-3 TRBV20-1 NA TRBD2 TGCAGTGCTAGTGTCTTAGCGGGAGGAAGAACAGATACGCAGTATTTT CSASVLAGGRTDTQYF
TRBJ2-5 TRBV20-1 few TRBD2 TGCAGTGCTAAGCGGGCTAGCGGGAGGACCAATCAAGAGACCCAGTACTTC CSAKRASGRTNQETQYF
TRBJ2-7 TRBV20-1 NA TRBD2 TGCAGTGCGATCCGGGGTCAAAGCGGGAGGTACGAGCAGTACTTC CSAIRGQSGRYEQYF
TRBJ1-4 TRBV11-3 few TRBD1 TGTGCCAGCAGCTTAGACTTGGGACAGGGGGCGCTTCAATCACGCGGAAAACTGTTTTTT CASSLDLGQGALQSRGKLFF
TRBJ2-7 TRBV30 few NA TGTGCCGGAGGTTTGGGAGGCTCCGAGCAGTACTTC CAGGLGGSEQYF
TRBJ2-1 TRBV4-1 NA NA TGCGCCAGCAGCCAAGATCATAGCTCCTACAATGAGCAGTTCTTC CASSQDHSSYNEQFF
TRBJ2-2 TRBV12-3/TRBV12-4 few TRBD1 TGTGCCAGCAGTGGTAGGACAGGGCGGCATGTCGGGGAGCTGTTTTTT CASSGRTGRHVGELFF
TRBJ1-1 TRBV29-1 NA NA TGCAGCGGATCAGTAAACTCTGAAGCTTTCTTT CSGSVNSEAFF
TRBJ2-1 TRBV6-2/TRBV6-3 NA NA TGTGCCAGTGTGGGACAAGACAATGAGCAGTTCTTC CASVGQDNEQFF
TRBJ2-5 TRBV7-2 few TRBD1 TGTGCCAGCAGCTTCACCGGGACAGGGAGTTGGGAGACCCAGTACTTC CASSFTGTGSWETQYF
TRBJ2-1 TRBV12-3/TRBV12-4 few TRBD2 TGTGCCAGCAGTTTCCAGCGGGGGGGCGACAATGAGCAGTTCTTC CASSFQRGGDNEQFF
TRBJ2-7 TRBV14 NA TRBD1 TGTGCCAGCAGCCCAGGACAGGTCTCCTCCTACGAGCAGTACTTC CASSPGQVSSYEQYF
TRBJ1-5 TRBV10-3 NA NA TGTGCCATCAGTGAGGCCCCCGGGTTTCAGCCCCAGCATTTT CAISEAPGFQPQHF
TRBJ2-3 TRBV18 NA TRBD2 TGTGCCAGCTCACCACTTGAAGCGGGAGCAGGAACAGATACGCAGTATTTT CASSPLEAGAGTDTQYF
TRBJ2-5 TRBV7-9 many NA TGTGCCAGCAGCTCCATCCTCGGGGTACTAGCCGGGGAGACCCAGTACTTC CASSSILGVLAGETQYF
TRBJ2-5 TRBV20-1 many NA TGCAGTGCCCTTTTCCAAGAGACCCAGTACTTC CSALFQETQYF
TRBJ2-7 TRBV2 few NA TGTGCCAGCAGTGAAGAACAGGCTCCCTTCTACGAGCAGTACTTC CASSEEQAPFYEQYF
TRBJ2-4 TRBV29-1 NA NA TGCAGCGTTGGAGGGAACATTCAGTACTTC CSVGGNIQYF
TRBJ2-2 TRBV12-3/TRBV12-4 many TRBD1 TGTGCCAGCAGTTTAGCGATGGGACAGATCCACACCGGGGAGCTGTTTTTT CASSLAMGQIHTGELFF
TRBJ2-1 TRBV6-4 NA TRBD1 TGTGCCAGCAGACCGGGACAGAGCTCCTACAATGAGCAGTTCTTC CASRPGQSSYNEQFF
TRBJ2-1 TRBV11-2 NA NA TGTGCCAGCAGTCCAGGTTACCCCGGGTCCGACGAGCAGTTCTTC CASSPGYPGSDEQFF
TRBJ1-2 TRBV27 NA TRBD1 TGTGCCAGCAGACGACAGGGCGACTACACCTTC CASRRQGDYTF
TRBJ1-2 TRBV10-3 NA TRBD1 TGTGCCATCAGTGGCCGGGACAGCCTTAACTATGGCTACACCTTC CAISGRDSLNYGYTF
TRBJ2-1 TRBV2 NA TRBD1 TGTGCCAGCAGAGAGACAGGGGGCTCCCATTGGAATGAGCAGTTCTTC CASRETGGSHWNEQFF
TRBJ1-4 TRBV12-3/TRBV12-4 few NA TGTGCCAGCAGCCCGTCGGAGGGTAATGAAAAACTGTTTTTT CASSPSEGNEKLFF
TRBJ2-1 TRBV7-9 few TRBD1 TGTGCCAGCAGTTTCGACAGGGGGCCTGGCAATGAGCAGTTCTTC CASSFDRGPGNEQFF
TRBJ2-5 TRBV9 NA NA TGTGCCAGCAGCGTAGAGGGGGGCGTAGGGGAGACCCAGTACTTC CASSVEGGVGETQYF
TRBJ2-2 TRBV6-2/TRBV6-3 few TRBD2 TGTGCCAGCAGCAGAAGAAGGGTGACTAGCGGGAGATACACCGGGGAGCTGTTTTTT CASSRRRVTSGRYTGELFF
TRBJ2-6 TRBV7-6 NA TRBD1 TGTGCCAGCAGTCGAGGGGGACAGGCCCTCTCTGGCGCCAACGTCCTGACTTTC CASSRGGQALSGANVLTF
TRBJ2-2 TRBV24-1 NA NA TGTGCCACCAGCCGGGCCTCAGACACCGGGGAGCTGTTTTTT CATSRASDTGELFF
TRBJ2-5 TRBV10-1 few TRBD2 TGCGCCAGCAGTCAATCAAGCGGGACCGATTCGGAGACCCAGTACTTC CASSQSSGTDSETQYF
TRBJ2-7 TRBV4-3 few TRBD1 TGCGCCAGCAGCCAAGATTACGGGACAGGGGGCTCCTACGAGCAGTACTTC CASSQDYGTGGSYEQYF
TRBJ1-5 TRBV20-1 NA NA TGCAGTGCTGGGGAGAGTGGGATTCAGCCCCAGCATTTT CSAGESGIQPQHF
TRBJ2-7 TRBV3-1 few NA TGTGCCAGCAGCCAAGATGTGGGGGCATTGGGGTACGAGCAGTACTTC CASSQDVGALGYEQYF
TRBJ2-2 TRBV20-1 NA NA TGCAGTGCTGGTAGGAGGACGGGGGGGGAGCTGTTTTTT CSAGRRTGGELFF
TRBJ2-7 TRBV7-9 many TRBD1 TGTGCCAGCAGACCCGGACAGGTAAAGACCTACGAGCAGTACTTC CASRPGQVKTYEQYF
TRBJ2-1 TRBV6-7 many NA TGTGCCAGCCAGAGGGCTACATACAATGAGCAGTTCTTC CASQRATYNEQFF
TRBJ2-1 TRBV20-1 many TRBD2 TGCAGTGCTAGAGAATTAGATTTGGTGACTAGCGAACCCTTC CSARELDLVTSEPF
TRBJ2-7 TRBV6-1 few TRBD1 TGTGCCAGCAAACTTCCGGGACAGGGAGGCTACGAGCAGTACTTC CASKLPGQGGYEQYF
TRBJ1-6 TRBV2 few NA TGTGCCAGCAAGGGAGGGAGTTCACCCCTCCACTTT CASKGGSSPLHF
TRBJ2-1 TRBV24-1 few NA TGTGCCACCGCCGAGAGCGACAATGAGCAGTTCTTC CATAESDNEQFF
TRBJ2-4 TRBV20-1 few NA TGCAGTGCTAGTATCAGGGATCTAGCCAAAAACATTCAGTACTTC CSASIRDLAKNIQYF
TRBJ2-7 TRBV4-2 NA TRBD2 TGTGCCAGCAGCCAAGAGGGCGCTAGCGGGAGTCCCTACGAGCAGTACTTC CASSQEGASGSPYEQYF
TRBJ2-1 TRBV15 few NA TGTGCCACCAGCAGTAGACGTTACAATGAGCAGTTCTTC CATSSRRYNEQFF
TRBJ2-1 TRBV7-9 few TRBD2 TGTGCCAGCAGCTTAAAAATGCGGGGGGGCTCCTACAATGAGCAGTTCTTC CASSLKMRGGSYNEQFF
TRBJ2-3 TRBV4-2 many TRBD2 TGTGCCAGCAGCCCCCTAACTAGCGGGAGTACAGATACGCAGTATTTT CASSPLTSGSTDTQYF
TRBJ2-5 TRBV20-1 few TRBD2 TGCAGTGCCAGCTGGGGTGCGGGAGCATCGGAGACCCAGTACTTC CSASWGAGASETQYF
TRBJ2-1 TRBV7-9 many TRBD2 TGTGCCAGCAGCTTATGGTTCGGGACTAGTCCTTATGAGCAGTTCTTC CASSLWFGTSPYEQFF
TRBJ1-1 TRBV5-1 NA TRBD1 TGCGCCAGCAGCATAGGACAGGGATGGACTGAAGCTTTCTTT CASSIGQGWTEAFF
TRBJ2-7 TRBV20-1 NA NA TGCAGTGCCCCGGAGGAAGGTCTCGAGCAGTACTTC CSAPEEGLEQYF